Reported below is one T cell receptor beta chain. Its target antigen remains unknown. Base qualities were left out, and no much larger clone turns up one base away. Read against the paper, the sample's time point label means: pretreatment peripheral blood. The cohort comprised fewer than 35 patients with locally advanced or metastatic urothelial carcinoma treated at Memorial Sloan Kettering on a trial protocol. Peripheral blood mononuclear cells were collected pretreatment and during treatment, with between 1 and 8 total time points obtained per patient. The Qiagen DNeasy Blood extraction kit was used to purify genomic DNA from total PBMCs and from tumor samples. PBMCs were collected pretreatment and during treatment and were isolated and stored as previously described. The data were taken from a study of PD-L1 blockade in urothelial cancer (dated by TCRdb to 2016 to 2017). In the study overall: All patients started therapy around 2014 and received atezolizumab 1,200 mg intravenously every 3 weeks. An ECOG performance status of 0 or 1 was recorded for the patients, and 0 to 3 prior chemotherapy regimens had been received by the patients. About nine tenths of the roughly 29 patients were identified as males with urothelial cancer of bladder origin, and a prior smoking history was reported by 18 of 29 patients. Some 30 patients had pretreatment blood TCR-seq, around 25 had at least one posttreatment blood collection, and around 25 had tumor TCR-seq. A median of approximately 140,000 T cells and 65,000 to 90,000 unique TCRs was obtained from blood samples, and a median clonality of roughly 0.08 was observed. Some ten patients reached durable clinical benefit, while about 20 patients did not. Blood samples were analyzed at two time points: 3 weeks after treatment start (second dose) and 6 weeks after treatment start. An exploratory multi-omic analysis was conducted of the somatic, immune and clinical correlates of response to PD-L1 blockade with atezolizumab in urothelial cancer. Progression-free survival longer than 6 months counted as durable clinical benefit, and TCR features were additionally tested against both progression-free and overall survival. In the same patients, pretreatment tumors underwent whole exome sequencing and RNA sequencing in addition to TCR sequencing. Pretreatment tumor samples, along with matched peripheral blood collected serially before and after atezolizumab treatment, underwent TCR sequencing. Overall study results and their limits: Greater expansion of tumor-associated TCR clones in peripheral blood 3 weeks after the start of treatment was observed in patients with durable benefit (n of about 21, p = 0.022). Small sample size (n ≈ 29) and many exploratory analyses mean the results are intended to be hypothesis-generating. A pretreatment peripheral blood TCR clonality below the median was linked to improved progression-free and overall survival.

To estimate absolute template abundance from read counts, synthetic TCR analog templates were spiked into each PCR. The immunoSEQ assay was used to amplify TCRbeta CDR3 regions from genomic DNA with bias-controlled V and J gene primers. Sequencing of rearranged TCRbeta segments was done at approximately 20X coverage. Processing in the source paper ran as follows. Clustering was used to correct sequencing errors, and CDR3s were annotated against IMGT so that V, D and J genes could be assigned. Out-of-frame and stop-codon sequences were excluded, and only productive TCRbeta rearrangements were used in downstream analyses. Clonality was computed as one minus Shannon entropy normalized by the log of the number of unique productive sequences. Clones differing between time points or between blood and tumor were identified by Fisher's exact test with Benjamini-Hochberg correction at adjusted p below 0.01. The immuneACCESS repertoire file appears here via TCRdb, limited to in-frame rearrangements. These files lack a portion of the clones; in checked studies, under half of the deficit traces to unresolved V genes, and the cause of the others is not known. V and J calls plus clone size are reproduced from that table; the DNA served to infer D and trimming. The sample profile shows about 95,000 clones; more than 75% of them were found once. 2% to 2.5% of the sample belongs to the ten largest clones.

Clipping removes 5 bases from V and 10 bases from J, with 10 as the unmatched junction base count. Per the germline V gene, SQVTM is the CDR1 and ANQGSEA is the CDR2. Its CDR3 holds 14 amino acids, cysteine through phenylalanine. Only the CDR3 region is kept as DNA, spanning 42 bases read in frame from base 1. The V and J genes are TRBV29-1 and TRBJ2-1, and TRBD2 aligns with 11 junction nucleotides. The sample in question was PBMCs, obtained around atezolizumab (anti-PD-L1) treatment. The clonotype originates from a man aged 55 to 70 with urothelial cancer. CDR3 region: CSVKGASGGTEQFF. The base sequence is TGCAGCGTTAAAGGGGCTAGCGGGGGGACGGAGCAGTTCTTC.